The 32 T cell receptor beta chains below were found in one sample sequenced in a study of post-analysis software for immune sequencing data. What these receptors recognize is not known. Carried by the TCR beta cDNA libraries were unique molecular identifiers. TCRdb analysed the PCR reads with MiXCR anew, one entry per CDR3 protein. The repertoire holds 650,000 to 850,000 distinct CDR3 sequences, with under 60% as singletons. Study-level results: Roughly five TRBV segments were more frequent in patients than controls; TRBV5-6, TRBV5-1 and TRBV20-1 belonged to this group.

Sequenced sample: blood. Receptors originate from a girl aged 5-17 years with multiple sclerosis.

This sequence joins TRBV12-3 or TRBV12-4 and TRBJ1-2; weak D call: TRBD1 (5 bases). The V end was cut by 8 bases, the J end by 0 bases, with 13 bases between. This CDR3 contains 14 residues. As DNA, the CDR3 is TGTGCCAGCCGAAGACAGTCAGCTAACTATGGCTACACCTTC. Translating gives CASRRQSANYGYTF.

The chain combines TRBV5-6 with TRBJ1-2, with 8 nucleotides matching TRBD1. The germline V gene has CDR1 SGHDT and CDR2 YYEEEE. The CDR3 extends over 15 amino acids. The ends lost 4 bases at V and 11 bases at J; junction bases unmatched: 16. This chain's CDR3 is CASSPSQGARWVYTF. The CDR3 DNA is TGTGCCAGCAGCCCATCGCAGGGGGCGCGGTGGGTATACACCTTC.

The rearrangement uses TRBV20-1 and TRBJ2-7; 8 positions agree with TRBD2. The J call is in doubt because the DNA end fits TRBJ2-5 better. The CDR3 has 13 amino acids. CDR1 is DFQATT, CDR2 SNEGSKA, per germline (reference sequence). In nucleotides, the CDR3 is TGCAGTGCTAGAGGGGGCGGGAGGGAGACCCAGTACTTC. Amino acids: CSARGGGRETQYF.

This clonotype came up once. The chain has TRBV29-1 and TRBJ1-1, with TRBD1 matching 7 bases. The CDR3 is 15 residues long. V lost 5 bases to trimming and J lost 7 bases; unmatched junction nucleotides: 16. The germline gives CDR1 SQVTM, CDR2 ANQGSEA. In nucleotides, the CDR3 is TGCAGCGTTCTGGTTGCCAGGGGGGGATTTAATGAAGCTTTCTTT. It yields the protein CSVLVARGGFNEAFF.

This chain uses TRBV5-1 with TRBJ1-2; 7 bases are a match to TRBD1. From germline, CDR1 is SGHRS and CDR2 YFSETQ. The V and J ends lost 4 bases and 7 bases, in that order; junction bases with no gene match: 13. This CDR3 has 15 residues. This chain's CDR3 is CASSHRTGDLTGYTF. The CDR3 DNA sequence: TGCGCCAGCAGCCACCGTACAGGGGACCTCACTGGCTACACCTTC.

This clonotype was found a few times. The chain employs TRBV4-1 and TRBJ1-1; 7 positions agree with TRBD1. V was pared by 3 bases and J by 4 bases, with 8 bases of the junction left unmatched. CDR3 length equals 15 residues. The germline V gene encodes CDR1 MGHRA and CDR2 YSYEKL. CDR3 protein: CASSHLQGIRTEAFF. The CDR3, as DNA: TGCGCCAGCAGCCACCTACAGGGGATCCGCACTGAAGCTTTCTTT.

This clonotype was found a few times. V usage is TRBV28 and J usage is TRBJ2-4; maybe TRBD2 (6 bases). The germline gives CDR1 MDHEN, CDR2 SYDVKM. This CDR3 has 12 residues. Trimming cost V 6 bases and J 14 bases, with 17 bases left between them. The CDR3 region has the DNA TGTGCCAGCAGCGCCGGGAGCGGCGGGAAGTACTTC. This translates into CASSAGSGGKYF.

V and J are TRBV20-1 and TRBJ2-1; D not certain. This CDR3 is built from 12 residues. Germline CDR1 and CDR2: DFQATT and SNEGSKA (reference sequence). The V end was cut by 6 bases, the J end by 8 bases, with 14 bases between. The CDR3 spells CSAPIEAHEQFF. For the CDR3, the DNA is TGCAGTGCCCCCATCGAGGCCCATGAGCAGTTCTTC.

This clonotype was picked up a small number of times. The chain couples TRBV20-1 to TRBJ2-7; tentative D call: TRBD2 (6 bases). Germline V gene sequence: CDR1 DFQATT, CDR2 SNEGSKA (reference sequence). The CDR3 runs to 14 residues. The V end was cut by 1 base, the J end by 4 bases, with 14 bases between. CDR3 in amino acids: CSARGGVGAYEQYF. In nucleotides, the CDR3 is TGCAGTGCTAGAGGGGGGGTAGGGGCTTACGAGCAGTACTTC.

This chain joins TRBV20-1 and TRBJ2-1; either TRBD1 or TRBD2 may supply D (5 bases each). CDR3 size: 15 residues. The germline V and J ends were trimmed by 5 bases and 0 bases, with 14 bases remaining between them. Looked up from germline, CDR1 is DFQATT and CDR2 is SNEGSKA (reference sequence). CDR3 in amino acids: CSAESGPSSYNEQFF. DNA for the CDR3: TGCAGTGCTGAGTCGGGACCAAGCTCCTACAATGAGCAGTTCTTC.

The rearrangement links TRBV7-8 to TRBJ2-5, with TRBD2 identical over 7 bases. The CDR3 totals 16 residues. The junction had 7 bases not matched to a gene; V was cut back by 1 base and J by 2 bases. Germline values: CDR1 SGHVS, CDR2 FQNEAQ. The CDR3 sequence is CASSLEAGLYQETQYF. For the CDR3, the DNA is TGTGCCAGCAGCTTAGAAGCGGGACTATATCAAGAGACCCAGTACTTC.

V and J are TRBV20-1 and TRBJ1-1, with no clear D. The length of the CDR3 is 13 residues. CDR1 and CDR2 from the germline V gene are DFQATT and SNEGSKA (reference sequence). Trimming took off 4 bases at V and 4 bases at J, with 13 bases between the two ends. In DNA form, the CDR3 reads TGCAGTGCTAAGGAGGCAGGAGGCACTGAAGCTTTCTTT. Translating it yields CSAKEAGGTEAFF.

The chain has TRBV20-1 and TRBJ2-4; D call uncertain. The ends were cut back, 5 bases at V and 7 bases at J, with 15 bases in the middle. Germline V gives CDR1 DFQATT, CDR2 SNEGSKA (reference sequence). The CDR3 spans 13 residues. This chain's CDR3 is CSALPGPGNIQYF. As DNA, the CDR3 is TGCAGTGCTCTTCCCGGGCCTGGGAACATTCAGTACTTC.

The chain couples TRBV9 to TRBJ2-3, with 9 bases aligning to TRBD2. The CDR3 covers 16 residues. V shed 3 bases and J 2 bases; nucleotides not matched to a gene: 7. Germline V lookup: CDR1 SGDLS, CDR2 YYNGEE. The CDR3 DNA reads as TGTGCCAGCAGCGGACAGGCGGGAGGGATCACAGATACGCAGTATTTT. It translates to CASSGQAGGITDTQYF.

J is TRBJ2-1 and V is TRBV24-1; possible D gene TRBD2, 6 bases. The V end lost 5 bases, the J end lost 0 bases, and 13 bases lay between the germline ends. Germline V gene lookup returns CDR1 KGHDR and CDR2 SFDVKD. The CDR3 spans 16 residues. The CDR3 DNA reads as TGTGCCACCAGTGTTAGGGAGGCTAGCTCCTACAATGAGCAGTTCTTC. Translated: CATSVREASSYNEQFF.

This chain joins TRBV20-1 and TRBJ1-5, with 9 bases fitting TRBD1. There are 14 residues in the CDR3. Germline V lookup: CDR1 DFQATT, CDR2 SNEGSKA (reference sequence). Trimming removed 2 bases from V and 4 bases from J; junction bases left unmatched: 3. DNA for the CDR3: TGCAGTGCTAGACGGGGACAGGGTAATCAGCCCCAGCATTTT. It codes for CSARRGQGNQPQHF.

V gene TRBV24-1 combines with J gene TRBJ2-1; D gene ambiguous. Germline assignment: CDR1 KGHDR and CDR2 SFDVKD. Trimming took off 3 bases at V and 3 bases at J, with 11 bases between the two ends. CDR3 length equals 15 residues. The CDR3 region is CATSDDERLYNEQFF. CDR3 nucleotide sequence: TGTGCCACCAGTGATGACGAGCGACTCTACAATGAGCAGTTCTTC.

The rearrangement joins TRBV5-1 to TRBJ2-7, with D possibly matching TRBD2 (6 bases). Deletions cut 4 bases from V and 0 bases from J, with 14 bases between. CDR1 SGHRS and CDR2 YFSETQ come from the germline V gene. The CDR3 runs 15 residues. The CDR3 loop reads CASSPREASSYEQYF. The CDR3 DNA reads TGCGCCAGCAGCCCGCGGGAAGCGTCCTCCTACGAGCAGTACTTC.

This chain joins TRBV28 and TRBJ2-7; tentatively, D is TRBD2 (6 bases). The CDR3 has 16 residues. V was clipped by 6 bases and J by 5 bases, with 23 bases between them. In germline, CDR1 is MDHEN, CDR2 SYDVKM. The CDR3 sequence is CASRTSPGTRSNEQYF. The DNA for the CDR3 is TGTGCCAGCAGGACAAGCCCTGGGACTCGGTCGAACGAGCAGTACTTC.

V gene TRBV25-1 combines with J gene TRBJ2-5, with 14 positions matching TRBD2. The CDR3 contains 16 residues. CDR1 is MGHDK and CDR2 is SYGVNS in the germline V gene. J was trimmed by 5 bases and V by 4 bases; bases with no gene match: 6. The CDR3 spells CASSAATSGRAETQYF. CDR3 bases: TGTGCCAGCAGTGCTGCGACTAGCGGGAGGGCGGAGACCCAGTACTTC.

This clonotype was observed a few times. The chain links TRBV20-1 to TRBJ2-4, with 10 nucleotides matching TRBD1. J lost 8 bases, V lost 3 bases, and 1 base had no gene match. Germline V gene lookup returns CDR1 DFQATT and CDR2 SNEGSKA (reference sequence). CDR3 size: 12 residues. The CDR3 bases are TGCAGTGCTAGGACAGGGGGCTACATTCAGTACTTC. Its translation is CSARTGGYIQYF.

For the CDR3, the DNA is TGTGCCAGCAGTCTCGGCACAGGGGGCCCGGGGTTTGTAGCGGGAGCCGAGCAGTACTTC. Translation: CASSLGTGGPGFVAGAEQYF. The chain combines TRBV6-1 with TRBJ2-7; D may correspond to TRBD1 or TRBD2 (9 bases each). Germline V lookup: CDR1 MNHNS, CDR2 SASEGT. This CDR3 has 20 residues. Trimming took 5 bases from V and 6 from J, leaving 35 bases between them.

The J gene is TRBJ2-7, the V gene TRBV7-6; D is undetermined. Germline V gene lookup returns CDR1 SGHVS and CDR2 FNYEAQ. Trimming removed 2 bases at V and 7 bases at J, with 12 bases between. The CDR3 consists of 13 residues. CDR3 coding DNA: TGTGCCAGCAGCTTATCGTGGGAAGAAGAGCAGTACTTC. The encoded protein is CASSLSWEEEQYF.

The rearrangement links TRBV6-5 to TRBJ2-1; D ambiguous. Deletions cut 7 bases from V and 0 bases from J, with 4 bases between. In germline, CDR1 is MNHEY, CDR2 SVGAGI. This CDR3 is built from 12 residues. The CDR3 coding sequence is TGTGCCAGCATGGGCTCCTACAATGAGCAGTTCTTC. Translated: CASMGSYNEQFF.

The genes are TRBV12-3 or TRBV12-4 and TRBJ1-1; D perhaps matches TRBD1 (5 bases). The V and J ends lost 4 bases and 1 base respectively, with 16 bases between them. The CDR3 consists of 16 residues. CDR3 sequence (DNA): TGTGCCAGCAGTTCTCAGGGTTTTGACCCGAACACTGAAGCTTTCTTT. Translated, it gives CASSSQGFDPNTEAFF.

This clonotype was observed a few times. The CDR3 reads CATSDLLLINEKLFF. Written as DNA, the CDR3 is TGTGCCACCAGTGATTTGCTACTGATTAATGAAAAACTGTTTTTT. The chain is built from TRBV24-1 and TRBJ1-4, with D hard to call. CDR1 is KGHDR, CDR2 SFDVKD, per germline. V was cut by 0 bases and J by 4 bases, with 8 bases left in between. The CDR3 sequence is 15 residues long.

The chain carries TRBV25-1 and TRBJ1-1, with TRBD1 matching 7 bases. Germline lookup yields CDR1 MGHDK and CDR2 SYGVNS. The CDR3 length is 13 residues. Trimming removed 5 bases from V and 8 bases from J; junction bases left unmatched: 8. The CDR3, as DNA: TGTGCCAGCAGTAGGGACAGCTTGGGGGAAGCTTTCTTT. Translated: CASSRDSLGEAFF.

This chain links TRBV9 with TRBJ2-1; D might be TRBD2 (6 bases). Trimming pared 4 bases from V and 7 bases from J, leaving 21 bases between. In germline, CDR1 is SGDLS, CDR2 YYNGEE. This CDR3 is built from 16 residues. For the CDR3, the DNA is TGTGCCAGCAGCTCCACGCTTCGGACTATGGGGAATGAGCAGTTCTTC. Protein: CASSSTLRTMGNEQFF.

The chain has TRBV20-1 and TRBJ2-4, with 7 bases identical to TRBD2. The assigned J gene may be wrong: the sequence end matches TRBJ2-5 better. The CDR3 consists of 16 residues. The germline gives CDR1 DFQATT, CDR2 SNEGSKA (reference sequence). Written as DNA, the CDR3 is TGCAGTGCCAGCGGGACCTGGGGGGTTAATGTGGAGACCCAGTACTTC. This gives the protein CSASGTWGVNVETQYF.

V and J are TRBV9 and TRBJ2-5; tentatively, D is TRBD1 or TRBD2 (6 bases each). The CDR3 is 15 residues long. V lost 0 bases to trimming and J lost 2 bases, with 11 bases between them. Germline loops: CDR1 SGDLS, CDR2 YYNGEE. This CDR3 is CASSVAAGTQETQYF. The CDR3 DNA is TGTGCCAGCAGCGTAGCTGCGGGGACACAAGAGACCCAGTACTTC.

At least ten counts were recorded for this clonotype. V and J are TRBV29-1 and TRBJ2-7, with D tentatively TRBD1 or TRBD2 (5 bases each). In germline, CDR1 is SQVTM, CDR2 ANQGSEA. This CDR3 spans 12 amino acids. V was cut by 7 bases and J by 3 bases, with 13 bases left in between. CDR3 in amino acids: CSAGDGVYEQYF. In nucleotides, the CDR3 is TGCAGCGCTGGGGACGGGGTCTACGAGCAGTACTTC.

This clonotype was seen only a few times. This chain connects TRBV4-1 to TRBJ2-6; 9 bases are shared with TRBD2. V was clipped by 0 bases and J by 2 bases; unmatched bases: 11. Germline CDR1 is MGHRA and CDR2 is YSYEKL. The CDR3 totals 20 residues. CDR3: CASSQEGRTSVNAGANVLTF. The CDR3, as DNA: TGCGCCAGCAGCCAAGAAGGAAGGACTAGCGTAAATGCTGGGGCCAACGTCCTGACTTTC.